This T cell receptor beta chain is from a study of spatial heterogeneity in lung cancer. With respect to this clonotype: Its antigen is not identified.

Overall study results and limits: For expanded intratumoral alpha and beta TCRs, counts tracked tumor mutation counts.

Each molecule of TCR cDNA was tagged with one unique molecular identifier. TCRdb fed the 5' RACE reads into MiXCR, producing one record per CDR3 protein. The repertoire includes 8,900 or so distinct CDR3 sequences, 8.7% of them detected once, and 9.5% to 15% sits in the top ten. V lost 0 bases to trimming and J lost 2 bases; unmatched junction nucleotides: 5. Germline assignment: CDR1 MGHRA and CDR2 YSYEKL. The CDR3 covers 17 residues. Time point in this sample: sample taken at primary tumor resection. The donor group consisted of 72 patients who had untreated, early-stage non-small cell lung cancer. Extraction of whole RNA from tumor, nontumor lung or frozen PBMC preceded unsorted sequencing.

Source: lung tumor tissue, taken at surgery. The chain combines TRBV4-1 with TRBJ2-2, with 8 bases matching TRBD2. The receptor comes from a female donor with early-stage non-small cell lung cancer. CDR3 loop: CASSQDPSGGNTGELFF. For the CDR3, the DNA is TGCGCCAGCAGCCAAGATCCCAGCGGGGGCAACACCGGGGAGCTGTTTTTT.